The clone carrying this T cell receptor (beta chain) has a handful of counts. Its matching antigen is unknown. The sample originates from a study of OX40 agonist ivuxolimab in advanced cancers. Study context: Patient treatment consisted of intravenous ivuxolimab administration every 2 weeks at 0.01 to 10 mg/kg.

The data were produced by immunoSEQ multiplex PCR, yet TCRdb's version contains in-frame clones alone and is incomplete. The table shows roughly 96,000 clones, with about 80% occurring only once. Regarding the study as a whole: At 0.1 to 3.0 mg/kg and by week 6, CD4+ and CD8+ T cells in the blood had expanded clonally.

Researchers took blood at baseline, on cycle 4 day 1, and on cycle 7 day 1. This CDR3 spans 13 amino acids. The V gene lost 3 bases and the J gene lost 3 bases, with 8 bases spanning the gap. Germline CDR1 and CDR2: KGHSH and LQKENI. Here the sequenced sample was CD4+ or CD8+ T cells sorted from blood, taken in a trial of the OX40 agonist ivuxolimab. This chain links TRBV18 with TRBJ1-1; D call uncertain. The sequence was obtained from an adult with an advanced solid tumor such as melanoma, head and neck, liver or kidney cancer. CDR3 loop: CASSPRLDTEAFF. The CDR3 DNA reads as TGTGCCAGCTCACCCAGGCTGGACACTGAAGCTTTCTTT.